This entry concerns a single TCR beta chain. The antigen is not known. PCR used 60 Vbeta primers and 13 Jbeta primers. Profiled with immunoSEQ multiplex PCR; TCRdb holds only in-frame clones, not every one. The data hold over 150,000 clones, with 71% observed a single time. This specimen comes from a study of cytomegalovirus exposure and HLA in healthy donors. Study overall: The roughly 120 million unique TCR beta sequences, from roughly 170 million T cells, were found by an earlier analysis.

Study-wide results and limits: It was reported that TCR beta sequences correctly inferred the HLA-A and HLA-B alleles for most subjects. Many donors carried some public TCRs, although rarity characterized most TCR sequences.

Although they were nominally healthy when sampled, donors likely had unrecorded immune exposures. Germline CDR1 is MNHEY and CDR2 is SMNVEV (reference sequence). The CDR3 extends over 15 amino acids. Trimming took 3 bases from V and 7 from J, leaving 18 bases between them. Sequencing was carried out using PBMCs. The origin of this receptor is a woman younger than 45 in good health and CMV-seronegative. This chain uses TRBV27 with TRBJ1-2, with a possible D match to TRBD1 (6 bases). The CDR3 bases are TGTGCCAGCAGTTTCCGGGACATCGGACGGGCTGGCTACACCTTC. It encodes CASSFRDIGRAGYTF.